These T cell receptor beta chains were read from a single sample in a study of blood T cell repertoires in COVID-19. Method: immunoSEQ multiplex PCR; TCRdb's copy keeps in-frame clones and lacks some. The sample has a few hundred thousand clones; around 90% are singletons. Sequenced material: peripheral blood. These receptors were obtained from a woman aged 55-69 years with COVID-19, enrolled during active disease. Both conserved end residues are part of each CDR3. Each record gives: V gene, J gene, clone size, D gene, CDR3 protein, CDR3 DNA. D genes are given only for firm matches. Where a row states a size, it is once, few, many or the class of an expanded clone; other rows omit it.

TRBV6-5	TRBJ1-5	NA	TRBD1	CASRPRQGMAQPQHF	TGTGCCAGCAGACCCCGACAGGGGATGGCTCAGCCCCAGCATTTT
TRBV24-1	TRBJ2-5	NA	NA	CATGAGPGHKTQYF	TGTGCCACGGGGGCGGGTCCGGGACATAAGACCCAGTACTTC
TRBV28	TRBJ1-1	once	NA	CASRGRGSTEAFF	TGTGCCAGCAGGGGTAGGGGTAGCACTGAAGCTTTCTTT
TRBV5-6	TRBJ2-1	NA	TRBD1	CASTALGQGHHEQFF	TGTGCCAGCACGGCGTTGGGACAGGGTCATCATGAGCAGTTCTTC
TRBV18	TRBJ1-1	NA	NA	CASSMTGNTEAFF	TGTGCCAGCTCAATGACAGGGAACACTGAAGCTTTCTTT
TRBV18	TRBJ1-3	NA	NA	CASSLRPLQGSGNTIYF	TGTGCCAGCTCCCTCAGGCCGTTGCAGGGCTCTGGAAACACCATATATTTT
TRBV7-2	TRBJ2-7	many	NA	CASSLYRVDEQYF	TGTGCCAGCAGCTTATACAGGGTCGACGAGCAGTACTTC
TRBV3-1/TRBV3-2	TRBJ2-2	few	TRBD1	CASSRGRGKGTGELFF	TGTGCCAGCAGCCGGGGCAGGGGGAAGGGCACCGGGGAGCTGTTTTTT
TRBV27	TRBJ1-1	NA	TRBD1	CASRDRVRTEAFF	TGTGCCAGCAGAGACAGGGTAAGGACTGAAGCTTTCTTT
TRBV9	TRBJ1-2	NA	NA	CASSALPAGIYGYTF	TGTGCCAGCAGCGCCCTCCCCGCAGGGATCTATGGCTACACCTTC
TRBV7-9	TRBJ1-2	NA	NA	CASSRTANYGYTF	TGTGCCAGCAGCCGGACAGCTAACTATGGCTACACCTTC
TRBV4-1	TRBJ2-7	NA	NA	CASSQDGFQGGEQYF	TGCGCCAGCAGCCAAGATGGTTTCCAGGGTGGCGAGCAGTACTTC
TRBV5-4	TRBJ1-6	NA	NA	CASSLGSGPDSPLHF	TGTGCCAGCAGCTTGGGGTCAGGGCCAGATTCACCCCTCCACTTT
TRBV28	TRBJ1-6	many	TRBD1	CASSSGQNSPLHF	TGTGCCAGCAGTTCGGGACAGAATTCACCCCTCCACTTT
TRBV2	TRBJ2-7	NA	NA	CASRPLGSYEQYF	TGTGCCAGCAGGCCTCTAGGCTCCTACGAGCAGTACTTC
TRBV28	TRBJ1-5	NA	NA	CASSWTGNQPQHF	TGTGCCAGCAGTTGGACAGGCAATCAGCCCCAGCATTTT
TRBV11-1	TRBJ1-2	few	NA	CASSSGLNYGYTF	TGTGCCAGCAGCTCGGGACTAAACTATGGCTACACCTTC
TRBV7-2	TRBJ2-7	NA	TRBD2	CASSQAGVLTYEQYF	TGTGCCAGCAGCCAAGCGGGAGTCCTAACCTACGAGCAGTACTTC
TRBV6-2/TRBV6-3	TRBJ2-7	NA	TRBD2	CASSKPSGYEQYF	TGTGCCAGCAGCAAACCTAGCGGTTACGAGCAGTACTTC
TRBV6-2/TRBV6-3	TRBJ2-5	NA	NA	CASSYAGRETQYF	TGTGCCAGCAGTTACGCGGGTCGAGAGACCCAGTACTTC
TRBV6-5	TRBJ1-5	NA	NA	CASSISWTDQPQHF	TGTGCCAGCAGTATAAGTTGGACAGATCAGCCCCAGCATTTT
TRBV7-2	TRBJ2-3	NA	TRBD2	CASSPSGGYTDTQYF	TGTGCCAGCAGCCCCAGCGGGGGATACACAGATACGCAGTATTTT
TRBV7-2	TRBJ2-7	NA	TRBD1	CAMGTGGGEQYF	TGTGCCATGGGGACAGGGGGCGGCGAGCAGTACTTC
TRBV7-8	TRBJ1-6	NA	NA	CASSVYRDSPLHF	TGTGCCAGCAGCGTTTACAGGGATTCACCCCTCCACTTT
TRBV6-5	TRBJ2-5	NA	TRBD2	CASRGLAGGQETQYF	TGTGCCAGCAGGGGACTAGCGGGAGGGCAGGAGACCCAGTACTTC
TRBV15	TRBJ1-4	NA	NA	CATSRPRGGANEKLFF	TGTGCCACCAGCAGACCCCGTGGGGGGGCTAATGAAAAACTGTTTTTT
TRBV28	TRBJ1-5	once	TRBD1	CASSQIGTGGSYQPQHF	TGTGCCAGCAGTCAAATCGGGACAGGGGGGTCCTATCAGCCCCAGCATTTT
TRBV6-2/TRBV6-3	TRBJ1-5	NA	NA	CASSHNSNQPQHF	TGTGCCAGCAGCCATAATAGCAATCAGCCCCAGCATTTT
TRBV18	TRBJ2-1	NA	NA	CASSPGHPKPYNEQFF	TGTGCCAGCTCACCGGGACACCCCAAGCCCTACAATGAGCAGTTCTTC
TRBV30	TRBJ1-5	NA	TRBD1	CAWDRGFGGNQPQHF	TGTGCCTGGGACAGGGGGTTCGGGGGCAATCAGCCCCAGCATTTT
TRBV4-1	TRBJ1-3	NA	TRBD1	CASSLVQGASGNTIYF	TGCGCCAGCAGCCTTGTACAGGGGGCTTCTGGAAACACCATATATTTT
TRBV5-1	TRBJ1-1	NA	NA	CASSRGSSGYTEAFF	TGCGCCAGCAGCCGAGGGAGTTCGGGGTATACTGAAGCTTTCTTT
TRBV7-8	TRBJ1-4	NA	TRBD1	CASSLHPTGTGSVKLFF	TGTGCCAGCAGCTTACATCCGACCGGGACAGGGAGCGTAAAACTGTTTTTT
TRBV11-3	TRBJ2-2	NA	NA	CASSQNRGGAGELFF	TGTGCCAGCAGCCAAAACCGGGGTGGCGCCGGGGAGCTGTTTTTT
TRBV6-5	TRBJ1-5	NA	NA	CASSYSRGSNQPQHF	TGTGCCAGCAGTTACTCGCGAGGGAGCAATCAGCCCCAGCATTTT
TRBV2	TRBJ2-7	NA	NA	CASSDSPQPYEQYF	TGTGCCAGCAGTGACAGTCCCCAACCCTACGAGCAGTACTTC
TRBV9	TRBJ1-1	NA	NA	CASSEVGAKHTEAFF	TGTGCCAGCAGCGAGGTGGGGGCCAAACACACTGAAGCTTTCTTT
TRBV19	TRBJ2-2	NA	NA	CASSQRGLIDTGELFF	TGTGCCAGTAGTCAACGCGGACTCATTGACACCGGGGAGCTGTTTTTT
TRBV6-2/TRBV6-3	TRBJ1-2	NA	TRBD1	CASSKPGTGLAYGYTF	TGTGCCAGCAGTAAACCAGGGACAGGGCTCGCCTATGGCTACACCTTC
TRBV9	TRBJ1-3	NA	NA	CASSGSSGFGNTIYF	TGTGCCAGCAGCGGTAGTTCAGGGTTCGGAAACACCATATATTTT
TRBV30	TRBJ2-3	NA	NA	CAWSPRVDTQYF	TGTGCCTGGAGTCCCCGGGTAGATACGCAGTATTTT
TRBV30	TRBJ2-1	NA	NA	CAWSLGPYNEQFF	TGTGCCTGGAGTCTAGGCCCCTACAATGAGCAGTTCTTC
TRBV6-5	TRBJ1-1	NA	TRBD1	CANRWTRGPEAFF	TGTGCCAACCGATGGACAAGGGGGCCTGAAGCTTTCTTT
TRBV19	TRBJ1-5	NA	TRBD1	CASSTSDRGGQPQHF	TGTGCCAGTAGTACCTCAGACAGGGGAGGACAGCCCCAGCATTTT
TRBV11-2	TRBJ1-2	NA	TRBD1	CASSFDRDNGYTF	TGTGCCAGCAGCTTCGACAGGGATAATGGCTACACCTTC
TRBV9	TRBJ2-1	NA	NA	CASSLRTEPRRNEQFF	TGTGCCAGCAGCTTACGGACAGAACCCCGGAGGAATGAGCAGTTCTTC
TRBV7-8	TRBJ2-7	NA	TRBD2	CASSLAVFGGIPYEQYF	TGTGCCAGCAGCTTAGCGGTCTTCGGGGGGATCCCCTACGAGCAGTACTTC
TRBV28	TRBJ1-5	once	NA	CASSLTAGNSNQPQHF	TGTGCCAGCAGTTTGACAGCGGGGAATAGCAATCAGCCCCAGCATTTT
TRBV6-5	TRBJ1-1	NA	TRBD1	CASSEGQWATEAFF	TGTGCCAGTTCAGAGGGACAGTGGGCAACTGAAGCTTTCTTT
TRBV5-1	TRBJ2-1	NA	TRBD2	CASSLDGRVGEQFF	TGCGCCAGCAGCTTGGATGGGAGGGTCGGTGAGCAGTTCTTC
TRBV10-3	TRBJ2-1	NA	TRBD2	CAISVWTSGYNEQFF	TGTGCCATCAGTGTATGGACTAGCGGGTACAATGAGCAGTTCTTC
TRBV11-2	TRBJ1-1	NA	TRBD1	CASSLGQGGTLGTEAFF	TGTGCCAGCAGCTTAGGACAGGGAGGAACATTGGGGACTGAAGCTTTCTTT
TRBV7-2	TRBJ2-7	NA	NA	CASSLAASANYEQYF	TGTGCCAGCAGCTTAGCAGCTAGCGCCAACTACGAGCAGTACTTC
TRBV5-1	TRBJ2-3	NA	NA	CASSGQARTDTQYF	TGCGCCAGCAGCGGGCAGGCCCGCACAGATACGCAGTATTTT
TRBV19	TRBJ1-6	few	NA	CASSFEKRGSPLHF	TGTGCCAGTAGTTTTGAGAAACGAGGTTCACCCCTCCACTTT
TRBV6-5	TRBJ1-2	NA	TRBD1	CASSLGQDVNTF	TGTGCCAGCAGCCTGGGACAGGATGTAAACACCTTC
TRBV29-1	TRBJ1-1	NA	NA	CSVGAPLFF	TGCAGCGTGGGGGCCCCCCTATTCTTT
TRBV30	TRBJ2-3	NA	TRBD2	CAWTPRLAGGDTQYF	TGTGCCTGGACCCCCAGGCTAGCGGGAGGAGATACGCAGTATTTT
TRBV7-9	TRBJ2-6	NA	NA	CASSEGAGANVLTF	TGTGCCAGCAGCGAAGGGGCTGGGGCCAACGTCCTGACTTTC
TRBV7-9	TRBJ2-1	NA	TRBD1	CASSTYRGRWVNEQFF	TGTGCCAGCAGCACCTACAGGGGACGATGGGTCAATGAGCAGTTCTTC